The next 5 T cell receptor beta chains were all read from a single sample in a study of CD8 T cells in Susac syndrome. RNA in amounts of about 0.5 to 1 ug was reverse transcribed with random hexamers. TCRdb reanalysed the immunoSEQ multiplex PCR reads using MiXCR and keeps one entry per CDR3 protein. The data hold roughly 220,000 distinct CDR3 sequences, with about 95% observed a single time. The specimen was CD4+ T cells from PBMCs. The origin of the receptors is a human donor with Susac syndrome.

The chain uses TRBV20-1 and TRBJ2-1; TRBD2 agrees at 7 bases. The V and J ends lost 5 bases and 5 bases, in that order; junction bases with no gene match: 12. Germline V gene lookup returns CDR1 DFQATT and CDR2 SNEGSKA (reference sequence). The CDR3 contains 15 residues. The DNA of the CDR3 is TGCAGTGCTCGGAGAGCGGGGACCCCAAACAATGAGCAGTTCTTC. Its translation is CSARRAGTPNNEQFF.

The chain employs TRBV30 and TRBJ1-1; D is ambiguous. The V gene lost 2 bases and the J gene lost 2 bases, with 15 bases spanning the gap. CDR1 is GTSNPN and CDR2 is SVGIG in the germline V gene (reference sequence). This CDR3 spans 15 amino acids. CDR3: CAWSIPVRINTEAFF. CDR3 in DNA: TGTGCCTGGAGTATCCCCGTAAGGATTAACACTGAAGCTTTCTTT.

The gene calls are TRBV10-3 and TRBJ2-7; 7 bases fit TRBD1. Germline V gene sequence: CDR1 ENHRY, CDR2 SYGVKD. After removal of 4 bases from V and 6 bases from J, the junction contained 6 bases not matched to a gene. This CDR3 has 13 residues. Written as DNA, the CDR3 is TGTGCCATCAGTGGCAACAGGGGACGCGAGCAGTACTTC. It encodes CAISGNRGREQYF.

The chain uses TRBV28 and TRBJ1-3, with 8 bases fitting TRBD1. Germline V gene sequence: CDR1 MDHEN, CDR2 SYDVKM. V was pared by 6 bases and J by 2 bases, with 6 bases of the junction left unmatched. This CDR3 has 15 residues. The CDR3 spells CASSRTGKTGNTIYF. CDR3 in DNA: TGTGCCAGCAGCAGGACAGGGAAGACTGGAAACACCATATATTTT.

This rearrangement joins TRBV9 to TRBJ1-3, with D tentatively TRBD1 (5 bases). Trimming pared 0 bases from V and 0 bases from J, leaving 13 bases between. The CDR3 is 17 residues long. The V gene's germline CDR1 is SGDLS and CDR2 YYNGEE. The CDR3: CASSVGQGGLSGNTIYF. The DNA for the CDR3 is TGTGCCAGCAGCGTAGGTCAGGGCGGCCTCTCTGGAAACACCATATATTTT.